This T cell receptor (beta chain) was observed in a study of cytomegalovirus exposure and HLA in healthy donors. Broader study findings: It was confirmed in vitro that three of the CMV-associated chains were specific for CMV antigens. Clonal expansion, a later analysis showed, was greater in HLA-associated TCR beta chains than in equally common others.

Primers for the PCR totalled 60 Vbeta and 13 Jbeta. The protocol was immunoSEQ multiplex PCR, while the TCRdb copy is restricted to in-frame clones and leaves out a portion. Here the sample spans 210,000 or so clones, approximately 83% being singletons. Details on this clone: Antigen: not known. A read error may account for a junction end that differs from germline.

CDR3 length: 11 residues. The germline V gene encodes CDR1 SEHNR and CDR2 FQNEAQ (reference sequence). The sequence was collected from a girl aged 5-17 years in good health and CMV-seronegative. This sequence joins TRBV7-9 and TRBJ1-1, with D uncertain. Material for sequencing was PBMCs. The CDR3 coding sequence is TGTTCCAGCAGCCCCAATTTTGAAGCTTTCTTT. The encoded protein is CSSSPNFEAFF. Full variable domain (outside the CDR3, taken from reference TRBV7-9 and TRBJ1-1): DTGVSQNPRHKITKRGQNVTFRCDPISEHNRLYWYRQTLGQGPEFLTYFQNEAQLEKSRLLSDRFSAERPKGSFSTLEIQRTEQGDSAMYLCSSSPNFEAFFGQGTRLTVV.